This T cell receptor beta chain came from a study of cytomegalovirus exposure and HLA in healthy donors (TCRdb year 2017). Study-level background: A later analysis indicated that the 110 or so validation repertoires were generated on the platform also employed for the approximately 670 repertoires of the first cohort. The study was designed to test whether signatures of past pathogen exposure could be identified by cataloging public T cell receptors. In addition to the first cohort of around 670 subjects, a separate validation cohort of under 150 different subjects was used. To predict cytomegalovirus infection status, the study brought together high-throughput TCR immunosequencing, statistical association of individual TCRs with disease status, and machine learning.

Results the study describes overall, beyond this receptor: Three of the identified cytomegalovirus-associated TCR beta chains were confirmed in vitro to be specific for cytomegalovirus antigens. A later analysis had no HLA typing for the validation cohort, so co-occurrence there was scored across all 110 or so repertoires. The classifier was reported to diagnose cytomegalovirus status with high specificity and sensitivity in both the original and validation cohorts. It was suggested by the authors that the approach could potentially be generalized to other disease states and immunological phenotypes. Most TCR sequences were observed very rarely across donors, whereas some public TCRs were present in many individuals. In a later analysis, TCRs clustered in the first cohort were found to also tend to co-occur in the 120 or so validation repertoires, with about 94% of cluster scores above 0. The study gave a list of some 150 TCR beta chains associated with cytomegalovirus.

As for this clone: This receptor's antigen is unknown. Base qualities are not provided; no much larger clone lies one nucleotide away.

To prepare the library, the immunoSEQ multiplex PCR assay was applied. Per the source publication's procedure: A statistical classification framework was built to diagnose cytomegalovirus status from the catalog of TCR beta chain sequences. The clones in this table, taken by TCRdb from immuneACCESS, are in-frame only. Not every clone is retained; where verified, under half of the shortfall comes from an unresolved V gene, and the cause of the rest is unknown. The DNA gave D and trimming, while V, J and clone size come from that table. This sample is represented by 250,000 to 300,000 clones; nearly 90% of them were singletons. 0.3% to 0.4% of the sample comes from the top ten. From the germline V gene (reference sequence), CDR1 is PRHDT and CDR2 is FYEKMQ. The CDR3 spans 14 residues, from the cysteine through the phenylalanine. The DNA shown is the 42-base CDR3, in frame from base 1. At the junction V is shortened by 0 bases and J by 1 base, with 3 bases in between.

The donors were included in the validation cohort of over a hundred subjects, a group kept apart from the 666-subject first cohort. This sequence was found in a woman aged 18-35 years in good health and CMV-seronegative. Sequencing was done on a sample of PBMCs. The sequence joins TRBV13 to TRBJ2-2; no D gene can be assigned with confidence. The sequenced DNA is TGTGCCAGCAGCTTAGGGAGGAACACCGGGGAGCTGTTTTTT. It encodes CASSLGRNTGELFF.